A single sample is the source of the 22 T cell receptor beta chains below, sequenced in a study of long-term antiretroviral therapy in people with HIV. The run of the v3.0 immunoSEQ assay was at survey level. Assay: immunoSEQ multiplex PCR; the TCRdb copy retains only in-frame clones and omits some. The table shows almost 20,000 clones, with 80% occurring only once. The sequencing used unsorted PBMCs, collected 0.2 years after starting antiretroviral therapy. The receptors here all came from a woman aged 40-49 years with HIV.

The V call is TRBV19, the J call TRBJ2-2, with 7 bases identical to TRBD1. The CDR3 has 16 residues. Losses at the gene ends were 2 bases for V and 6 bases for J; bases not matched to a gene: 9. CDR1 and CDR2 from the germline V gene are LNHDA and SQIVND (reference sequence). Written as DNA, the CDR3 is TGTGCCAGTAGTATAATGACAGGGCCACTCCCCGGGGAGCTGTTTTTT. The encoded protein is CASSIMTGPLPGELFF.

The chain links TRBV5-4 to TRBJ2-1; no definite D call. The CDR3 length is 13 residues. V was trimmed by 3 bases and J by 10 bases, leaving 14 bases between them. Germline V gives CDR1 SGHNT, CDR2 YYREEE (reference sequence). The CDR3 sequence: CASSSDPKGEQFF. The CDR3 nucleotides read TGTGCCAGCAGCTCGGACCCTAAGGGCGAGCAGTTCTTC.

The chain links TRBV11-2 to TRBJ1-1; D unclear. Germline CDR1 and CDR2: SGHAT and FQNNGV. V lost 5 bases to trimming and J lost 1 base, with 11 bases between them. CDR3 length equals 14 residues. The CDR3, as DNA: TGTGCCAGCAGCCTACGTGGGGAGAACACTGAAGCTTTCTTT. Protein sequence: CASSLRGENTEAFF. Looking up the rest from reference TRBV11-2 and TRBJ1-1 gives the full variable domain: EAGVAQSPRYKIIEKRQSVAFWCNPISGHATLYWYQQILGQGPKLLIQFQNNGVVDDSQLPKDRFSAERLKGVDSTLKIQPAKLEDSAVYLCASSLRGENTEAFFGQGTRLTVV.

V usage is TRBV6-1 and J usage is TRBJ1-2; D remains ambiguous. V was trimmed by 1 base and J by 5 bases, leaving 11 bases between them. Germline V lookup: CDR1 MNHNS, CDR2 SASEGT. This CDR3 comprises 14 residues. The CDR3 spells CASSEGLLGYGYTF. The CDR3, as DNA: TGTGCCAGCAGTGAAGGTCTCCTGGGGTATGGCTACACCTTC.

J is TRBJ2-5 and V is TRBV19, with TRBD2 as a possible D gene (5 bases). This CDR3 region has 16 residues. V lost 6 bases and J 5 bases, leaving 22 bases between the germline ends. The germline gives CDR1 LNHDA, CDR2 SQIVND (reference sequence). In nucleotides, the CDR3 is TGTGCCAGTAGGCGAACCATTCCCCAAAGAGGGGAGACCCAGTACTTC. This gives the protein CASRRTIPQRGETQYF. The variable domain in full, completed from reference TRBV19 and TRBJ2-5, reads DGGITQSPKYLFRKEGQNVTLSCEQNLNHDAMYWYRQDPGQGLRLIYYSQIVNDFQKGDIAEGYSVSREKKESFPLTVTSAQKNPTAFYLCASRRTIPQRGETQYFGPGTRLLVL.

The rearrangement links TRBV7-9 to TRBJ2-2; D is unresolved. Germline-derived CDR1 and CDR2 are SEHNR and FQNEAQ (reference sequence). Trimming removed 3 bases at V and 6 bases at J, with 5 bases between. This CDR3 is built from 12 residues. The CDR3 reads CASSFTSGELFF. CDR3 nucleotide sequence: TGTGCCAGCAGCTTCACTTCCGGGGAGCTGTTTTTT.

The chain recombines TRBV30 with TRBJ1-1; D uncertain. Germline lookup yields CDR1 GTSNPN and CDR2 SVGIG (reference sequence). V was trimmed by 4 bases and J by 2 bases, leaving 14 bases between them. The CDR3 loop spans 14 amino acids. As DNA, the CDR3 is TGTGCCTGGATCTCTGCTTCAGTTAACACTGAAGCTTTCTTT. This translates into CAWISASVNTEAFF.

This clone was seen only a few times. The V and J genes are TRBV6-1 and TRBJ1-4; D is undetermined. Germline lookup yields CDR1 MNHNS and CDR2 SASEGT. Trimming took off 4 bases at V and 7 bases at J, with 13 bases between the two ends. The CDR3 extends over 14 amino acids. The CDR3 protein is CASSVGSVGEKLFF. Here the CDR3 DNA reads TGTGCCAGCAGTGTAGGGTCTGTAGGTGAAAAACTGTTTTTT.

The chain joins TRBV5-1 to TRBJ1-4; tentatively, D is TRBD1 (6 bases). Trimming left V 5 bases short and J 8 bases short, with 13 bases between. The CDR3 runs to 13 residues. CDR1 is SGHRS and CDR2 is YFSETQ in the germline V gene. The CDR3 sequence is CASRPGEREKLFF. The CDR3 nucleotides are TGCGCCAGCAGACCAGGGGAAAGAGAAAAACTGTTTTTT.

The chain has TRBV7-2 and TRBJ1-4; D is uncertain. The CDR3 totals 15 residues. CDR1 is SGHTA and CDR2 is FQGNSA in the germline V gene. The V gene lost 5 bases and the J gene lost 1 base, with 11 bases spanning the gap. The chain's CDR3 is CASSRSRETNEKLFF. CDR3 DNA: TGTGCCAGCAGCCGAAGTAGGGAAACTAATGAAAAACTGTTTTTT. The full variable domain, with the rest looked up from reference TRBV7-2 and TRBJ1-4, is GAGVSQSPSNKVTEKGKDVELRCDPISGHTALYWYRQSLGQGLEFLIYFQGNSAPDKSGLPSDRFSAERTGGSVSTLTIQRTQQEDSAVYLCASSRSRETNEKLFFGSGTQLSVL.

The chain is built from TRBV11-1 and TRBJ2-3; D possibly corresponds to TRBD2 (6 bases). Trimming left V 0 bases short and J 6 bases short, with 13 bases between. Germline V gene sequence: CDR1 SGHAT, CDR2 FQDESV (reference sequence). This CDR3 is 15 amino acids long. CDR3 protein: CASSLAGGGGDTQYF. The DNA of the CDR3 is TGTGCCAGCAGCTTAGCGGGAGGAGGAGGGGATACGCAGTATTTT. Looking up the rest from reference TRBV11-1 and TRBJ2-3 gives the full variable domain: EAEVAQSPRYKITEKSQAVAFWCDPISGHATLYWYRQILGQGPELLVQFQDESVVDDSQLPKDRFSAERLKGVDSTLKIQPAELGDSAMYLCASSLAGGGGDTQYFGPGTRLTVL.

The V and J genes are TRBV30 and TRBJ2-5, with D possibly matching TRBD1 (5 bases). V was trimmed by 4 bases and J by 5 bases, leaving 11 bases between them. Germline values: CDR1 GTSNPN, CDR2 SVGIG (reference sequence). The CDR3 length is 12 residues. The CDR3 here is CAWKNKGETQYF. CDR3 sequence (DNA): TGTGCCTGGAAAAACAAGGGGGAGACCCAGTACTTC. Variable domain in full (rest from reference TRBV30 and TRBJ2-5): SQTIHQWPATLVQPVGSPLSLECTVEGTSNPNLYWYRQAAGRGLQLLFYSVGIGQISSEVPQNLSASRPQDRQFILSSKKLLLSDSGFYLCAWKNKGETQYFGPGTRLLVL.

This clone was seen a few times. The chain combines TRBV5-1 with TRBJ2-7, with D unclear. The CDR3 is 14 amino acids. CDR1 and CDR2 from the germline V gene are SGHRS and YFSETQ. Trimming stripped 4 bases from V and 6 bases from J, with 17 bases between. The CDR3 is CASSRSGSPLEQYF. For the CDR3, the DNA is TGCGCCAGCAGCCGATCCGGATCACCCCTCGAGCAGTACTTC.

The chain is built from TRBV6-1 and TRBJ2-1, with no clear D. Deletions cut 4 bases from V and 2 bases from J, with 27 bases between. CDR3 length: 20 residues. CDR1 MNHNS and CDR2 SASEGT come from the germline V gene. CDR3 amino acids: CASSVPTTSAHKSPYNEQFF. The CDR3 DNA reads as TGTGCCAGCAGTGTCCCCACTACCTCGGCCCATAAGAGTCCCTACAATGAGCAGTTCTTC.

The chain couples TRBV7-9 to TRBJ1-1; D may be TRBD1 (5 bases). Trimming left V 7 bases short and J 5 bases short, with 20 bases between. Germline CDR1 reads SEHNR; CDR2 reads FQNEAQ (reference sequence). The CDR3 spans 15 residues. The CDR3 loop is CASTSFLAGPTEAFF. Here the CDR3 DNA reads TGTGCCAGCACCTCCTTTTTGGCGGGGCCGACTGAAGCTTTCTTT.

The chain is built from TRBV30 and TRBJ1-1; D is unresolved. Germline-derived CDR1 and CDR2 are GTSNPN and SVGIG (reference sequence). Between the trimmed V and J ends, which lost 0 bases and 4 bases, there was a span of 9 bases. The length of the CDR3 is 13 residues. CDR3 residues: CAWSVLEATEAFF. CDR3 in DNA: TGTGCCTGGAGTGTATTGGAGGCCACTGAAGCTTTCTTT.

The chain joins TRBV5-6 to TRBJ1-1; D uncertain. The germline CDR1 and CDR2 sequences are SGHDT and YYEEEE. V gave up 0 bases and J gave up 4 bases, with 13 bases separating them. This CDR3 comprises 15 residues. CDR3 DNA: TGTGCCAGCAGCTTGGGAGTCGGGAGGAGCACTGAAGCTTTCTTT. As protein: CASSLGVGRSTEAFF.

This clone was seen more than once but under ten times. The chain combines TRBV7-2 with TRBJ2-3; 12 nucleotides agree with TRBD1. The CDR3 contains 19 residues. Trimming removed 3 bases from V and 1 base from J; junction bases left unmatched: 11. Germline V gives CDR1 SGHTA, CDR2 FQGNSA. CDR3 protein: CASSFPRDRGQEGTDTQYF. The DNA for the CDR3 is TGTGCCAGCAGCTTCCCCCGGGACAGGGGGCAGGAAGGCACAGATACGCAGTATTTT.

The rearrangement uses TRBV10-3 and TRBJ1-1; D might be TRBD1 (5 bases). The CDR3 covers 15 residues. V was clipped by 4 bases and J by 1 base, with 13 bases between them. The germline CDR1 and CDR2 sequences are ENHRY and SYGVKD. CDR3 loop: CAISGRGTKNTEAFF. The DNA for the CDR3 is TGTGCCATCAGTGGAAGGGGCACCAAGAACACTGAAGCTTTCTTT.

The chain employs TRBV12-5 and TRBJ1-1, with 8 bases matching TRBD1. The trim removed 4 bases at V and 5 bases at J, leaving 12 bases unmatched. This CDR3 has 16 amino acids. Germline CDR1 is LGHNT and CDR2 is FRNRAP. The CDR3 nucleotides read TGTGCTAGTGGTTGGCGGACAGGGAAAAGGAGGACTGAAGCTTTCTTT. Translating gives CASGWRTGKRRTEAFF.

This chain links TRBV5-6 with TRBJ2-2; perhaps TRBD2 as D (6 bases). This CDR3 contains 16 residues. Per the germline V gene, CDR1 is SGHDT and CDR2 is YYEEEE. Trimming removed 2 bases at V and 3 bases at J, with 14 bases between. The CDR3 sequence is CASSFGTRGDTGELFF. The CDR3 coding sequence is TGTGCCAGCAGCTTCGGGACTCGCGGGGACACCGGGGAGCTGTTTTTT.

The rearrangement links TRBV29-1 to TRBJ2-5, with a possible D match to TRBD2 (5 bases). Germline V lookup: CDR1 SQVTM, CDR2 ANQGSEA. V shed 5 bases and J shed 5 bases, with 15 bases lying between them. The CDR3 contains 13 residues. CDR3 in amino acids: CSVRRIGGETQYF. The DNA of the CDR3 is TGCAGCGTTAGACGGATCGGCGGGGAGACCCAGTACTTC.